The 25 T cell receptor beta chains below come from one sample, sequenced in a study of blood T cell repertoires in COVID-19. Sequencing used immunoSEQ multiplex PCR; TCRdb keeps in-frame clones, though not all of them. The data contain about 240,000 clones, roughly 86% of them seen just once; the ten biggest clones take up 9% to 15%. The material sequenced was peripheral blood. The origin of the receptors is an older man with acute or convalescent COVID-19.

The chain links TRBV6-5 to TRBJ1-2; 7 bases line up with TRBD1. J gave up 4 bases and V 5 bases, and 10 bases lay outside the gene matches. This CDR3 has 15 residues. CDR1 and CDR2 (germline): MNHEY, SVGAGI. The CDR3 DNA reads as TGTGCCAGCAGTCTCTCCCGGGACAGCTCCTATGGCTACACCTTC. Protein product: CASSLSRDSSYGYTF.

V usage is TRBV5-4 and J usage is TRBJ1-1; 7 bases are shared with TRBD1. Germline CDR1 SGHNT, CDR2 YYREEE (reference sequence). CDR3 length: 18 residues. V gave up 6 bases and J gave up 5 bases; unmatched junction bases: 22. The CDR3 sequence: CASTRSGGRVDLGTEAFF. For the CDR3, the DNA is TGTGCCAGCACCCGGTCAGGGGGGCGGGTCGATTTAGGGACTGAAGCTTTCTTT.

The chain combines TRBV5-1 with TRBJ2-1; unclear D gene. The germline V and J ends were trimmed by 4 bases and 0 bases, with 11 bases remaining between them. CDR3 length: 15 residues. CDR1 SGHRS and CDR2 YFSETQ come from the germline V gene. CDR3 sequence: CASSPPGSSYNEQFF. The DNA of the CDR3 is TGCGCCAGCAGCCCTCCCGGTAGCTCCTACAATGAGCAGTTCTTC.

The chain combines TRBV7-9 with TRBJ1-4, with D uncertain. CDR1 is SEHNR, CDR2 FQNEAQ, per germline (reference sequence). The CDR3 spans 14 residues. V lost 5 bases, J lost 8 bases, and 15 bases lay in between. The chain's CDR3 is CASSEGRGGEKLFF. CDR3 coding DNA: TGTGCCAGCAGCGAGGGCCGGGGAGGAGAAAAACTGTTTTTT.

This chain links TRBV6-6 with TRBJ1-1; 8 bases map to TRBD1. Losses at the gene ends were 5 bases for V and 2 bases for J; bases not matched to a gene: 4. Per the germline V gene, CDR1 is MNHNY and CDR2 is SVGAGI (reference sequence). The CDR3 contains 14 residues. CDR3 sequence reads: CASSHGQGNTEAFF. Here the CDR3 DNA reads TGTGCCAGCAGTCATGGACAGGGCAACACTGAAGCTTTCTTT.

In its sample, this clone was seen once. V gene TRBV27 combines with J gene TRBJ2-4, with 12 bases aligning to TRBD1. CDR3 length equals 14 residues. Germline V CDR1 and CDR2: MNHEY, SMNVEV (reference sequence). V shed 5 bases and J 9 bases; nucleotides not matched to a gene: 5. CDR3 loop: CASSAGTGGTIQYF. The CDR3 DNA reads as TGTGCCAGCAGTGCCGGGACAGGGGGCACCATTCAGTACTTC.

The chain combines TRBV6-5 with TRBJ2-7; tentatively, D is TRBD1 (5 bases). Trimming removed 4 bases from V and 7 bases from J, with 8 bases in between. CDR3 length: 11 amino acids. In germline, CDR1 is MNHEY, CDR2 SVGAGI. The CDR3 reads CASSLGEEQYF. CDR3 bases: TGTGCCAGCAGTTTAGGGGAAGAGCAGTACTTC.

This chain uses TRBV5-4 with TRBJ1-5, with D possibly matching TRBD1 (5 bases). Germline assignment: CDR1 SGHNT and CDR2 YYREEE (reference sequence). V was cut by 0 bases and J by 7 bases, with 8 bases left in between. The CDR3 is made up of 13 amino acids. The CDR3 reads CASSLGGGQPQHF. The CDR3 DNA reads as TGTGCCAGCAGCTTGGGGGGCGGCCAGCCCCAGCATTTT.

The chain carries TRBV29-1 and TRBJ1-2; D remains ambiguous. There are 12 residues in the CDR3. V lost 4 bases and J 3 bases, leaving 9 bases between the germline ends. Germline CDR1 is SQVTM and CDR2 is ANQGSEA. The CDR3 is CSVVPLDYGYTF. The CDR3, as DNA: TGCAGCGTTGTTCCCCTAGACTATGGCTACACCTTC.

This chain links TRBV11-1 with TRBJ2-7; TRBD2 matches at 7 bases. V shed 5 bases, J shed 3 bases, and the junction held 4 bases outside the gene matches. The CDR3 runs 13 residues. Looked up from germline, CDR1 is SGHAT and CDR2 is FQDESV (reference sequence). The chain's CDR3 is CASSPPGGYEQYF. CDR3 DNA sequence: TGTGCCAGCAGCCCCCCGGGAGGCTACGAGCAGTACTTC.

This clone was counted between two and nine times. The rearrangement links TRBV29-1 to TRBJ2-2, with no clear D. Germline lookup yields CDR1 SQVTM and CDR2 ANQGSEA. The CDR3 length is 13 residues. Trimming pared 3 bases from V and 0 bases from J, leaving 5 bases between. CDR3 in DNA: TGCAGCGTTGACCCCACGAACACCGGGGAGCTGTTTTTT. It yields the protein CSVDPTNTGELFF.

The rearrangement links TRBV15 to TRBJ2-7, with TRBD2 identical over 10 bases. The germline V gene has CDR1 LNHNV and CDR2 YYDKDF (reference sequence). V was clipped by 6 bases and J by 5 bases; unmatched bases: 4. The CDR3 consists of 13 residues. CDR3 region: CATSPSGSHEQYF. CDR3 sequence (DNA): TGTGCCACCAGTCCTAGCGGGAGTCACGAGCAGTACTTC.

The chain uses TRBV18 and TRBJ2-1; the match to TRBD1 covers 12 bases. The germline V gene has CDR1 KGHSH and CDR2 LQKENI. J lost 6 bases, V lost 1 base, and 7 bases had no gene match. The CDR3 sequence is 17 residues long. As DNA, the CDR3 is TGTGCCAGCTCACCACGGCCGGGACAGGGGGCGCGCAATGAGCAGTTCTTC. Amino acid sequence: CASSPRPGQGARNEQFF.

The genes are TRBV6-6 and TRBJ1-5, with D unresolved. The CDR3 spans 13 residues. The V gene's germline CDR1 is MNHNY and CDR2 SVGAGI (reference sequence). Between the trimmed V and J ends, which lost 8 bases and 0 bases, there was a span of 8 bases. Written as DNA, the CDR3 is TGTGCCAGCTTCACGGGTAGCAATCAGCCCCAGCATTTT. This sequence encodes CASFTGSNQPQHF.

This rearrangement joins TRBV18 to TRBJ2-5; 10 bases align to TRBD1. CDR1 is KGHSH and CDR2 is LQKENI in the germline V gene. Germline trimming cut 3 bases from V and 4 bases from J; bases unmatched to any gene: 14. This CDR3 spans 18 amino acids. The CDR3 DNA reads as TGTGCCAGCTCACCTCCCTGGGACAGGGGCCCGGATCGAGAGACCCAGTACTTC. Protein sequence: CASSPPWDRGPDRETQYF.

This clone was detected only once. The CDR3 sequence is CASSQTFGTGEQFF. The CDR3 DNA reads TGTGCCAGCAGTCAGACTTTCGGGACTGGTGAGCAGTTCTTC. The V and J genes are TRBV6-5 and TRBJ2-1; TRBD2 might be the D (6 bases). V lost 5 bases, J lost 9 bases, and 17 bases lay in between. The germline V gene has CDR1 MNHEY and CDR2 SVGAGI. This CDR3 is built from 14 residues.

The gene calls are TRBV2 and TRBJ2-7; TRBD1 aligns across 7 bases. Germline CDR1 is SNHLY and CDR2 is FYNNEI. J gave up 2 bases and V 6 bases, and 7 bases lay outside the gene matches. This CDR3 is 14 amino acids long. The CDR3 DNA reads as TGTGCCAGCAGGGCGAGACAGGGCACCTACGAGCAGTACTTC. This translates into CASRARQGTYEQYF.

The chain combines TRBV28 with TRBJ1-5; a weak D match, TRBD1 (5 bases). The V and J ends lost 3 bases and 9 bases respectively, with 9 bases between them. Looked up from germline, CDR1 is MDHEN and CDR2 is SYDVKM. This CDR3 has 12 residues. CDR3 in amino acids: CASSLSTGPQHF. The CDR3 DNA sequence: TGTGCCAGCAGTTTGTCCACAGGGCCCCAGCATTTT.

J is TRBJ1-1 and V is TRBV19, with D maybe TRBD1 (6 bases). The length of the CDR3 is 13 residues. Trimming cost V 5 bases and J 10 bases, with 17 bases left between them. CDR1 is LNHDA and CDR2 is SQIVND in the germline V gene (reference sequence). The CDR3 nucleotides read TGTGCCAGTAGTCCTTCTTTGGGGGCGGGAGCTTTCTTT. It is translated as CASSPSLGAGAFF.

V gene TRBV9 combines with J gene TRBJ2-7; D unresolved. CDR1 is SGDLS and CDR2 is YYNGEE in the germline V gene. The germline V and J ends were trimmed by 0 bases and 6 bases, with 7 bases remaining between them. CDR3 length equals 12 residues. The CDR3 sequence: CASSVGEAEQYF. As DNA, the CDR3 is TGTGCCAGCAGCGTAGGAGAAGCCGAGCAGTACTTC.

V and J are TRBV18 and TRBJ2-5; D unclear. The germline V and J ends were trimmed by 1 base and 3 bases, with 9 bases remaining between them. There are 14 residues in the CDR3. Germline CDR1 reads KGHSH; CDR2 reads LQKENI. CDR3 sequence reads: CASSPLSLKETQYF. In DNA, the CDR3 is TGTGCCAGCTCACCACTTAGTCTTAAAGAGACCCAGTACTTC. The entire variable domain, with the rest obtained from reference TRBV18 and TRBJ2-5, is as follows: NAGVMQNPRHLVRRRGQEARLRCSPMKGHSHVYWYRQLPEEGLKFMVYLQKENIIDESGMPKERFSAEFPKEGPSILRIQQVVRGDSAAYFCASSPLSLKETQYFGPGTRLLVL.

J is TRBJ1-2 and V is TRBV5-4; TRBD1 matches at 12 bases. The V gene's germline CDR1 is SGHNT and CDR2 YYREEE (reference sequence). The CDR3 runs 16 residues. V shed 4 bases and J 6 bases; nucleotides not matched to a gene: 10. CDR3 bases: TGTGCCAGCAGCCCTCCCGGGACAGGGGGCGCTGATGGCTACACCTTC. Amino acid sequence: CASSPPGTGGADGYTF.

The chain has TRBV5-4 and TRBJ2-7; 9 nucleotides match TRBD1. Trimming cost V 2 bases and J 5 bases; bases outside gene matches: 11. Germline loops: CDR1 SGHNT, CDR2 YYREEE (reference sequence). CDR3 length: 16 residues. The CDR3 spells CASSFLNTGGPHEQYF. Written as DNA, the CDR3 is TGTGCCAGCAGCTTCTTAAATACAGGGGGCCCTCACGAGCAGTACTTC.

This chain links TRBV28 with TRBJ1-5; 7 nucleotides match TRBD1. Losses at the gene ends were 8 bases for V and 10 bases for J; bases not matched to a gene: 11. Germline-derived CDR1 and CDR2 are MDHEN and SYDVKM. The CDR3 length is 13 residues. CDR3 coding DNA: TGTGCCAGCTTGACAGGGCCCTACTCTCCCCAGCATTTT. This translates into CASLTGPYSPQHF. Full variable domain (missing parts from reference TRBV28 and TRBJ1-5): DVKVTQSSRYLVKRTGEKVFLECVQDMDHENMFWYRQDPGLGLRLIYFSYDVKMKEKGDIPEGYSVSREKKERFSLILESASTNQTSMYLCASLTGPYSPQHFGDGTRLSIL.

This clone was seen more than once but under ten times. This rearrangement joins TRBV3-1 (or the pseudogene TRBV3-2) to TRBJ1-1; D remains unclear. With 5 bases removed from V and 4 bases from J, the gap between germline ends came to 14 bases. This CDR3 is 14 amino acids long. Germline V gene lookup returns CDR1 LGHDT and CDR2 YNNKEL (reference sequence). This CDR3 is CASSSGSLGTEAFF. DNA of the CDR3: TGTGCCAGCAGCTCCGGGTCCTTGGGCACTGAAGCTTTCTTT.